The 9 T cell receptor beta chains below all came from one sample that was sequenced in a study of ipilimumab plus nivolumab after autologous stem cell transplantation. TCRdb's table, derived via immunoSEQ multiplex PCR, lists solely in-frame clones and lacks some. This table has more than 15,000 clones, around four fifths appearing once. Sequencing used PBMCs, obtained in a trial of ipilimumab plus nivolumab as post-transplant consolidation. The receptors derive from a male donor with diffuse large B-cell lymphoma.

The genes are TRBV9 and TRBJ2-1; 15 nucleotides line up with TRBD2. J lost 10 bases, V lost 3 bases, and 14 bases had no gene match. CDR3 length: 18 amino acids. The germline V gene has CDR1 SGDLS and CDR2 YYNGEE. The CDR3 reads CASSDLTGGGLAGGEQFF. CDR3 sequence (DNA): TGTGCCAGCAGCGACCTCACCGGGGGGGGACTAGCGGGAGGCGAGCAGTTCTTC. The full variable domain, in which reference TRBV9 and TRBJ2-1 provide the parts outside the CDR3, is DSGVTQTPKHLITATGQRVTLRCSPRSGDLSVYWYQQSLDQGLQFLIQYYNGEERAKGNILERFSAQQFPDLHSELNLSSLELGDSALYFCASSDLTGGGLAGGEQFFGPGTRLTVL.

The sample holds a few counts of this clone. The V call is TRBV6-5, the J call TRBJ2-7; D uncertain. CDR1 and CDR2 (germline): MNHEY, SVGAGI. This CDR3 has 12 amino acids. V was shortened by 5 bases and J by 7 bases, with 12 bases between the two germline ends. The CDR3 reads CASSPSGLEQYF. Here the CDR3 DNA reads TGTGCCAGCAGTCCGAGTGGGTTGGAGCAGTACTTC.

The chain joins TRBV19 to TRBJ2-3, with 10 bases that match TRBD2. CDR1 and CDR2 from the germline V gene are LNHDA and SQIVND (reference sequence). There are 14 residues in the CDR3. The trim removed 6 bases at V and 3 bases at J, leaving 3 bases unmatched. This CDR3 reads CASRASGGTDTQYF. The CDR3 DNA is TGTGCCAGTAGGGCTAGCGGGGGTACAGATACGCAGTATTTT.

The V and J genes are TRBV13 and TRBJ2-7, with D possibly TRBD2 on 6 matching bases. CDR3 length: 14 residues. V gave up 3 bases and J gave up 7 bases, with 16 bases separating them. Germline CDR1 and CDR2: PRHDT and FYEKMQ (reference sequence). Here the CDR3 DNA reads TGTGCCAGCAGCTTCGCCGGAGGGGCGGGGGAGCAGTACTTC. Protein product: CASSFAGGAGEQYF.

This clone showed up just a few times. This chain joins TRBV18 and TRBJ2-2, with D possibly TRBD1 on 5 matching bases. Germline values: CDR1 KGHSH, CDR2 LQKENI. This CDR3 contains 15 residues. V was cut by 3 bases and J by 5 bases, with 13 bases left in between. The CDR3 loop is CASSPETDTTGELFF. Here the CDR3 DNA reads TGTGCCAGCTCACCCGAGACGGACACTACCGGGGAGCTGTTTTTT.

The chain has TRBV7-9 and TRBJ1-3; D is perhaps TRBD1 (5 bases). The CDR3 is 15 residues long. V was clipped by 1 base and J by 1 base, with 8 bases between them. The V gene's germline CDR1 is SEHNR and CDR2 FQNEAQ (reference sequence). CDR3 DNA sequence: TGTGCCAGCAGCTTAGGCAGGGTATCTGGAAACACCATATATTTT. This encodes CASSLGRVSGNTIYF.

This clone was counted only a few times. The chain couples TRBV18 to TRBJ2-5, with TRBD2 as a possible D gene (5 bases). Between the trimmed V and J ends, which lost 3 bases and 5 bases, there was a span of 10 bases. CDR1 KGHSH and CDR2 LQKENI come from the germline V gene. The CDR3 sequence is 13 residues long. CDR3 loop: CASSPGVEETQYF. The CDR3 DNA sequence: TGTGCCAGCTCACCCGGGGTTGAGGAGACCCAGTACTTC.

Points on this clone: The junction does not match germline at one end; this may be a read error. The sample holds other DNA sequences that translate to the same CDR3. The chain combines TRBV6-5 with TRBJ1-3; no clear D. Germline assignment: CDR1 MNHEY and CDR2 SVGAGI. This CDR3 region has 13 residues. In DNA, the CDR3 is TGTGCCAGCAGCTACTCGCCAGGAAACACCATATATTTT. Residues: CASSYSPGNTIYF.

This clone was detected only a few times. V and J are TRBV19 and TRBJ2-3; 13 bases match TRBD2. CDR1 and CDR2 from the germline V gene are LNHDA and SQIVND (reference sequence). V trimming: 9 bases; J trimming: 5 bases; junction bases outside the gene matches: 5. The CDR3 covers 14 residues. The CDR3 DNA is TGTGCCAGCTCGACTAGCGGGGGGTTAGATACGCAGTATTTT. Protein: CASSTSGGLDTQYF.